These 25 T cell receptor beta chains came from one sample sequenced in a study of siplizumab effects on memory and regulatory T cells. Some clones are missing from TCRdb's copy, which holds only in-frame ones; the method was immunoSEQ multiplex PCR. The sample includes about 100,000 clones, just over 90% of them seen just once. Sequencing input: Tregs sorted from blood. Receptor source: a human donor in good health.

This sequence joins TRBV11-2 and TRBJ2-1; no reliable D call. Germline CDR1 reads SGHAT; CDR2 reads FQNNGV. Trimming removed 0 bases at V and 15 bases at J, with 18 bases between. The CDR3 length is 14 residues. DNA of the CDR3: TGTGCCAGCAGCTTAGATCGAATCGCGGTTCGTTGGTTCTTC. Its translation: CASSLDRIAVRWFF.

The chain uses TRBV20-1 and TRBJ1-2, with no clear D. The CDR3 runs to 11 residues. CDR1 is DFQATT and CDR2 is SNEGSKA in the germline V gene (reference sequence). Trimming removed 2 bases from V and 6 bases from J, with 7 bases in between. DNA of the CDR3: TGCAGTGCTAGACCCGGAGATGGCTACACCTTC. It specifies CSARPGDGYTF.

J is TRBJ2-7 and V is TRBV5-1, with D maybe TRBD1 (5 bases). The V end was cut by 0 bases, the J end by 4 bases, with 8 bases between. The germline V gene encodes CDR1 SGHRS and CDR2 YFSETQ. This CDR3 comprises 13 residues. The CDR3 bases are TGCGCCAGCAGCTTGGAACAGGTTTACGAGCAGTACTTC. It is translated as CASSLEQVYEQYF.

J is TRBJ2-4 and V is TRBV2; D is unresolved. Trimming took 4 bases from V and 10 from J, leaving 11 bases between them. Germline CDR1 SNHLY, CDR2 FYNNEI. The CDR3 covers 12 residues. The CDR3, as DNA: TGTGCCAGCAGTGTCCGTTACGGGATTCAGTACTTC. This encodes CASSVRYGIQYF.

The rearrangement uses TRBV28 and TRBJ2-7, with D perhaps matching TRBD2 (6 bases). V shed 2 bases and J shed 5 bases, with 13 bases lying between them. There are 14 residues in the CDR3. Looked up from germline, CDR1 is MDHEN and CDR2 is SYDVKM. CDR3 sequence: CASSLPGLGDEQYF. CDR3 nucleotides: TGTGCCAGCAGTTTACCGGGACTGGGCGACGAGCAGTACTTC. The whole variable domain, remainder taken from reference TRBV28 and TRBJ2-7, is DVKVTQSSRYLVKRTGEKVFLECVQDMDHENMFWYRQDPGLGLRLIYFSYDVKMKEKGDIPEGYSVSREKKERFSLILESASTNQTSMYLCASSLPGLGDEQYFGPGTRLTVT.

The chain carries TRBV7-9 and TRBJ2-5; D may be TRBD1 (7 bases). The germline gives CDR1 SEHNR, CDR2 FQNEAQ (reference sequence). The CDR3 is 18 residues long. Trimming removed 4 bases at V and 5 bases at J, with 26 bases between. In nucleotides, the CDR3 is TGTGCCAGCAGCTCAAGCTTCAAGGACAGGACTACGGGGGAGACCCAGTACTTC. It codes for CASSSSFKDRTTGETQYF.

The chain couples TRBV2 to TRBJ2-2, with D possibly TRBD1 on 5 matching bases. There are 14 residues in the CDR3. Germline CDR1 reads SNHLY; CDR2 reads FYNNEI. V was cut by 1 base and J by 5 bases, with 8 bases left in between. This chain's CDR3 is CASSEVKGTGELFF. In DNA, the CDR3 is TGTGCCAGCAGTGAAGTAAAGGGGACCGGGGAGCTGTTTTTT.

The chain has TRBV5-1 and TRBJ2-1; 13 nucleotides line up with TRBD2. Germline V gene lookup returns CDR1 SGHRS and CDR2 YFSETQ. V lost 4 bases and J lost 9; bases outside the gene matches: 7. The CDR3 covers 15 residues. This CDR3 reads CASSLGLAGEGEQFF. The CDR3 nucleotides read TGCGCCAGCAGCCTCGGACTAGCGGGAGAGGGTGAGCAGTTCTTC. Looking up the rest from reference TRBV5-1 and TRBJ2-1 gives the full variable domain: KAGVTQTPRYLIKTRGQQVTLSCSPISGHRSVSWYQQTPGQGLQFLFEYFSETQRNKGNFPGRFSGRQFSNSRSEMNVSTLELGDSALYLCASSLGLAGEGEQFFGPGTRLTVL.

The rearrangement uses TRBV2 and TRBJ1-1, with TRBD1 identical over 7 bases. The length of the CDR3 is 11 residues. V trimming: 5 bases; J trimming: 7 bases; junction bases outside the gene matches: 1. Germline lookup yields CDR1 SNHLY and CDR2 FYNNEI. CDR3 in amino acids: CASSWTGEAFF. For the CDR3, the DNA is TGTGCCAGCAGTTGGACAGGTGAAGCTTTCTTT.

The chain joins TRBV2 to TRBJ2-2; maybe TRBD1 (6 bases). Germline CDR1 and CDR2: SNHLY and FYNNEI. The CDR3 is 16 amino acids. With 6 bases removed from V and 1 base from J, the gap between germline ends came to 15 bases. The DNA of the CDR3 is TGTGCCAGCAGGGGCCAGGGGTCCAAGAACACCGGGGAGCTGTTTTTT. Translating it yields CASRGQGSKNTGELFF.

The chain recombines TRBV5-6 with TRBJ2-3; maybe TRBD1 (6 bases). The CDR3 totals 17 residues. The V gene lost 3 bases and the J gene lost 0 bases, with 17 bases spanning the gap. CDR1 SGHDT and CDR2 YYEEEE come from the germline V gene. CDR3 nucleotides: TGTGCCAGCAGCTCGGGACAAACCCACAGTAGCACAGATACGCAGTATTTT. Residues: CASSSGQTHSSTDTQYF. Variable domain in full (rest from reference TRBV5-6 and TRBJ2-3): DAGVTQSPTHLIKTRGQQVTLRCSPKSGHDTVSWYQQALGQGPQFIFQYYEEEERQRGNFPDRFSGHQFPNYSSELNVNALLLGDSALYLCASSSGQTHSSTDTQYFGPGTRLTVL.

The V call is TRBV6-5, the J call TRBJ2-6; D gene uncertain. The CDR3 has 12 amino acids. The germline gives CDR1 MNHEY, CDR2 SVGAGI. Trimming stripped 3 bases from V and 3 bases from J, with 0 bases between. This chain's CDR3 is CASSYGANVLTF. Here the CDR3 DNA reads TGTGCCAGCAGTTATGGGGCCAACGTCCTGACTTTC.

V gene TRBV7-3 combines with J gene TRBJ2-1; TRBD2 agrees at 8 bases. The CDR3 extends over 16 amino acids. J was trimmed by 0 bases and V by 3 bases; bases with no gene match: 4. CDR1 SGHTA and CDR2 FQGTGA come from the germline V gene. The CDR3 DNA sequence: TGTGCCAGCAGCTTCTACGGGGGGGCCTCCTACAATGAGCAGTTCTTC. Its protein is CASSFYGGASYNEQFF.

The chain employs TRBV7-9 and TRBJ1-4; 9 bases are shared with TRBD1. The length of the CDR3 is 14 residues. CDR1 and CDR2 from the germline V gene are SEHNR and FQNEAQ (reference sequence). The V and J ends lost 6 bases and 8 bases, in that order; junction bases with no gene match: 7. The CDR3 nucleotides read TGTGCCAGCAGTCAAGGGACAGGGTACGAAAAACTGTTTTTT. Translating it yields CASSQGTGYEKLFF.

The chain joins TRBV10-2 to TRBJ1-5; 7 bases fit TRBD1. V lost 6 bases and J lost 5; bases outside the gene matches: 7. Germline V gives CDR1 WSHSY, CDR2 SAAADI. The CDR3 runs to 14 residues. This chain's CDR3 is CASRKTGSDQPQHF. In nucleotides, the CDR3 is TGCGCCAGCAGAAAGACAGGGTCCGATCAGCCCCAGCATTTT.

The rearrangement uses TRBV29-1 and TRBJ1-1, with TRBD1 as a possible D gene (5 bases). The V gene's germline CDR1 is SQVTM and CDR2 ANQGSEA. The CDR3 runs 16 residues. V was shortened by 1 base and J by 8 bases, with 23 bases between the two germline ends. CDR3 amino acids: CSVEVGRSGQGAEAFF. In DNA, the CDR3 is TGCAGCGTTGAAGTGGGAAGATCAGGGCAAGGCGCCGAAGCTTTCTTT. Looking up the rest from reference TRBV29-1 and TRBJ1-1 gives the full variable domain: SAVISQKPSRDICQRGTSLTIQCQVDSQVTMMFWYRQQPGQSLTLIATANQGSEATYESGFVIDKFPISRPNLTFSTLTVSNMSPEDSSIYLCSVEVGRSGQGAEAFFGQGTRLTVV.

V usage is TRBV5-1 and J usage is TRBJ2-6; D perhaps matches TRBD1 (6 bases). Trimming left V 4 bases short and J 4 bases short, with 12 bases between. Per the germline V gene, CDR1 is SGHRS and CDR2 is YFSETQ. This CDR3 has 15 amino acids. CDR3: CASSPQGMGANVLTF. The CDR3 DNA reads TGCGCCAGCAGCCCCCAGGGGATGGGGGCCAACGTCCTGACTTTC.

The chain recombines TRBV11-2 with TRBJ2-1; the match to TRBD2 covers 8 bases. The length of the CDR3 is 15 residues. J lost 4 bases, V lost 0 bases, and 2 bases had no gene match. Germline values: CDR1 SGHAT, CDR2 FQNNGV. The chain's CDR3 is CASSLDIAGYNEQFF. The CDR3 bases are TGTGCCAGCAGCTTAGATATAGCGGGGTACAATGAGCAGTTCTTC.

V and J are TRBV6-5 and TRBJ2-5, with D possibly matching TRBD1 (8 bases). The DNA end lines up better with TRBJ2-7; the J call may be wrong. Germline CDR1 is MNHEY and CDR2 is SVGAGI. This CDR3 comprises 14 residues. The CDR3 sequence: CASSLQGGSYEQYF. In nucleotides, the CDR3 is TGTGCCAGCAGCCTACAGGGGGGGTCCTACGAGCAGTACTTC.

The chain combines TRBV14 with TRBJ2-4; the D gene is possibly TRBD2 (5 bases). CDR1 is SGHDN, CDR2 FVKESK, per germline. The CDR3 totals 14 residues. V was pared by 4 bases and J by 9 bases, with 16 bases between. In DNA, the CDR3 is TGTGCCAGCAGCCCCGGGTCCCTACGGGGCATTCAGTACTTC. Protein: CASSPGSLRGIQYF.

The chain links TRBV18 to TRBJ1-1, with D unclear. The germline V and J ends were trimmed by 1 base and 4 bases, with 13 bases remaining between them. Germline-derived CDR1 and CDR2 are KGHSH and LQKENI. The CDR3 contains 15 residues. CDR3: CASSPLRARATEAFF. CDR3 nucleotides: TGTGCCAGCTCACCACTGAGGGCTCGCGCCACTGAAGCTTTCTTT. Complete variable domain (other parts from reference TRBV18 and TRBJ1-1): NAGVMQNPRHLVRRRGQEARLRCSPMKGHSHVYWYRQLPEEGLKFMVYLQKENIIDESGMPKERFSAEFPKEGPSILRIQQVVRGDSAAYFCASSPLRARATEAFFGQGTRLTVV.

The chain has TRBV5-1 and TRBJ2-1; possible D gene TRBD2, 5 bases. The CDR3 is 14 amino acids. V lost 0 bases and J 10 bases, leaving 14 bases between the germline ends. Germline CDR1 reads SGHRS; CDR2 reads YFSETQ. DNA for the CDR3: TGCGCCAGCAGCTTGGGAAGCGGCCCACAAGAGCAGTTCTTC. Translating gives CASSLGSGPQEQFF. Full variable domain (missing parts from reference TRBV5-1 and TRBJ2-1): KAGVTQTPRYLIKTRGQQVTLSCSPISGHRSVSWYQQTPGQGLQFLFEYFSETQRNKGNFPGRFSGRQFSNSRSEMNVSTLELGDSALYLCASSLGSGPQEQFFGPGTRLTVL.

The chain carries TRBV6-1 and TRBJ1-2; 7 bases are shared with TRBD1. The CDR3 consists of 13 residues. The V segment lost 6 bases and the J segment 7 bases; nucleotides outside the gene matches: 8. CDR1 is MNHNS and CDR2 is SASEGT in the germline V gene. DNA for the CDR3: TGTGCCAGCAGAGGAGACAGGGATCGTGGCTACACCTTC. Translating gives CASRGDRDRGYTF.

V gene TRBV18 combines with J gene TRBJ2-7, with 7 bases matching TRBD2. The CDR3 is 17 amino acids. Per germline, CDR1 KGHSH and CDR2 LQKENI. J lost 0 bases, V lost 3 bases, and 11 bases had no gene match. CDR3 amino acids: CASSPTGGPRSSYEQYF. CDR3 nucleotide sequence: TGTGCCAGCTCACCGACGGGAGGACCAAGGAGCTCCTACGAGCAGTACTTC.

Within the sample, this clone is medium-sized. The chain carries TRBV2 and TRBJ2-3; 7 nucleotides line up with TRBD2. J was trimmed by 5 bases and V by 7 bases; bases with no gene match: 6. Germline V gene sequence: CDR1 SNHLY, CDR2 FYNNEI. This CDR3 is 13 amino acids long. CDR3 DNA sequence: TGTGCCAGCATTCGGACTAGAAGAGATACGCAGTATTTT. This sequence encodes CASIRTRRDTQYF.